This T cell receptor (beta chain) was captured by sequencing in a study of blood T cell repertoires in COVID-19 (dated by TCRdb to 2018 to 2020). In the study overall: Samples covering the acute and convalescent phases of COVID-19 were provided by collaborators in the United States, Italy and Spain. The material from the prospective study consisted of cDNA or gDNA derived from T cells, B-cell-depleted T cells, or PBMCs. Deeply sampled blood TCRbeta repertoires from subjects exposed to, actively infected with, or recovered from COVID-19 were included in the dataset. The repertoires were released in a freely available public database meant as a resource for research on the immune response to SARS-CoV-2. The samples were drawn from two sources: the first 160 participants of the ongoing ImmuneRACE study, and some 1,300 subjects contributed by 6 global collaborators. The sample metadata nearly always contained a de-identified subject ID, COVID-19 status, age in years and sex. Where available, HLA class I and class II types were taken from metadata supplied by the sample provider and were not determined by assay-based typing.

Regarding this clone: The clone's antigen remains unknown. Base qualities were left out, and no much larger clone turns up one base away.

Results and caveats for the whole study, not just this receptor: Clinical and demographic metadata were provided uncurated, with the amount varying by source and participant.

Looking up the germline V gene (reference sequence) yields CDR1 LNHDA and CDR2 SQIVND. V lost 4 bases and J lost 3 bases, and the count of bases not matched to a germline gene is 9. The CDR3 sequence holds 16 residues, the cysteine and phenylalanine included. Of all the DNA, just the CDR3 is kept, 48 bases in frame from base 1. The immunoSEQ Assay, a bias-controlled multiplex PCR, was used to amplify TCRbeta CDR3 regions from genomic DNA. From the authors' description of their analysis: The number of nucleated cells in each sample was estimated from the amplification of reference gene primers within the assay. To quantify the absolute abundance of each unique TCRbeta CDR3 rearrangement, sequence reads were collapsed and filtered. For each sample, productive Simpson clonality was calculated by taking the square root of Simpson's diversity index across productive rearrangements. TCRdb carries this immuneACCESS record with in-frame sequences only. Its versions omit some clonotypes, under half of them owing to an unresolved V gene in the studies checked, with the rest unexplained. V and J calls and clone size come straight from that table; D and trimming were deduced from the DNA. In all, the sample holds about 160,000 clones, and more than 65% of those were seen once. Approximately 7.6% of the sample comes from the top ten.

One collaborating source in Seattle enrolled patients while the patients were actively infected and followed the patients over time throughout the course of disease. Whole blood was collected in K2EDTA tubes by collaborating institutions according to the institutions' own protocols. For TCRbeta analysis, collaborator samples were shipped as frozen whole blood, as isolated PBMCs, or as DNA extracted from either sample type. The rearranged segments are TRBV19 and TRBJ2-3, with 8 junctional bases fitting TRBD2. The material sequenced was peripheral blood. The receptor's source is a woman in her sixties or seventies with COVID-19, enrolled during active disease. DNA sequence: TGTGCCAGTAGTAACTTAGCGGGGTCTGGGACAGATACGCAGTATTTT. Its coded protein is CASSNLAGSGTDTQYF. The full variable domain, with segments outside the CDR3 supplied by the reference TRBV19 and TRBJ2-3 proteins, appears as DGGITQSPKYLFRKEGQNVTLSCEQNLNHDAMYWYRQDPGQGLRLIYYSQIVNDFQKGDIAEGYSVSREKKESFPLTVTSAQKNPTAFYLCASSNLAGSGTDTQYFGPGTRLTVL.